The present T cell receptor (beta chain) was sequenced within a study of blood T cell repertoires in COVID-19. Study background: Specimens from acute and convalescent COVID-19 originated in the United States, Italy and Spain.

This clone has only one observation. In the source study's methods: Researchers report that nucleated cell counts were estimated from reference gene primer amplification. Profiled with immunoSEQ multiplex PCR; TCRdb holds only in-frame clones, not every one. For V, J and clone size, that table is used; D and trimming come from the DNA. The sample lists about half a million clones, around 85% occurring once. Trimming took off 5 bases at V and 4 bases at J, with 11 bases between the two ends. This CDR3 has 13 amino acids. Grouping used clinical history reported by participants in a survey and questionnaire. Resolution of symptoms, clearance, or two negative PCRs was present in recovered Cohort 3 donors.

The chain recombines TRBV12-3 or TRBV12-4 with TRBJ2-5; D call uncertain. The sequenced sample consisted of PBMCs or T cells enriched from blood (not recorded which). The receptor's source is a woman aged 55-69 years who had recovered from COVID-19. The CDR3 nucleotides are TGTGCCAGCAGTCCCTCAATAGTAGAGACCCAGTACTTC. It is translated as CASSPSIVETQYF.